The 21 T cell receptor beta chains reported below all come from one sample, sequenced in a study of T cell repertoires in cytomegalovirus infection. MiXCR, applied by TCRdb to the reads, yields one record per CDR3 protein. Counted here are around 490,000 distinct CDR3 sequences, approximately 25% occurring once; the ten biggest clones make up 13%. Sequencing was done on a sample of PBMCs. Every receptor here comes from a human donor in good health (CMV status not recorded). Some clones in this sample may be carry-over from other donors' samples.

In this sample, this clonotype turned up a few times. This CDR3 reads CASSLDPGKGRQPQHF. CDR3 bases: TGTGCCAGCAGTTTAGATCCCGGGAAAGGAAGGCAGCCCCAGCATTTT. The gene calls are TRBV12-3 or TRBV12-4 and TRBJ1-5; D is undetermined. The V end was cut by 1 base, the J end by 7 bases, with 17 bases between. There are 16 residues in the CDR3.

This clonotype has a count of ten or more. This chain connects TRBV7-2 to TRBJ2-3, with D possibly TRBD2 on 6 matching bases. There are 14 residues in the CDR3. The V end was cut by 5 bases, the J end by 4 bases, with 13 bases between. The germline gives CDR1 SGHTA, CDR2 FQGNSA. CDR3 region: CASSHGRGADTQYF. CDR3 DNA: TGTGCCAGCAGCCACGGGAGAGGAGCAGATACGCAGTATTTT. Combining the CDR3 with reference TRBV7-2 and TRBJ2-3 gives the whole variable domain GAGVSQSPSNKVTEKGKDVELRCDPISGHTALYWYRQSLGQGLEFLIYFQGNSAPDKSGLPSDRFSAERTGGSVSTLTIQRTQQEDSAVYLCASSHGRGADTQYFGPGTRLTVL.

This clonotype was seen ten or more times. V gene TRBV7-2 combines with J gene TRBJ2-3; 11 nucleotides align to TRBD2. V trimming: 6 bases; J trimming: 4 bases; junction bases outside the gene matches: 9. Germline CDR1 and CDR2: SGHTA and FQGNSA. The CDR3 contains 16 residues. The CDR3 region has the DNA TGTGCCAGCAGGTCCCCGGAACTAGCGGGAGCAGATACGCAGTATTTT. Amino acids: CASRSPELAGADTQYF.

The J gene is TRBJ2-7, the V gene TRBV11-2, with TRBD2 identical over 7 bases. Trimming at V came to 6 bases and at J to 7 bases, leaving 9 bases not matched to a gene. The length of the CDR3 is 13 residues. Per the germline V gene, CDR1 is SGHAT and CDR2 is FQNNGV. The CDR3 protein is CASSFWRTSEQYV. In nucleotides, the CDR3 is TGTGCCAGCAGTTTTTGGCGGACTAGTGAGCAGTACGTC.

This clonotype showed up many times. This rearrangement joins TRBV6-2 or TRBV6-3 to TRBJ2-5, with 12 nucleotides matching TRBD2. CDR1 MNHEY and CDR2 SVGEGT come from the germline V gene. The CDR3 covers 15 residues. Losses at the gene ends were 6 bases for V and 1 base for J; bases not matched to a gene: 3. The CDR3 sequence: CASSRTSGTQETQYF. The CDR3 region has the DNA TGTGCCAGCAGCCGGACTAGCGGGACCCAAGAGACCCAGTACTTC.

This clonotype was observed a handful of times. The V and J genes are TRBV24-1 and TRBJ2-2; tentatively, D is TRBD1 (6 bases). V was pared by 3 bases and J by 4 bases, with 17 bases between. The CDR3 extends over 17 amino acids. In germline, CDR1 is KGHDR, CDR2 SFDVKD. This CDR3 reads CATSDQLRSGVTGELFF. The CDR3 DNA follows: TGTGCCACCAGTGATCAACTCAGGTCAGGGGTCACCGGGGAGCTGTTTTTT.

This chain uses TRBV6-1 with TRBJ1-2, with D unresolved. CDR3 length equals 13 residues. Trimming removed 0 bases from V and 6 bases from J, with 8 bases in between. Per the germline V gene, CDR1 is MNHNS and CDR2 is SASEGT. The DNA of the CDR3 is TGTGCCAGCAGTGAAGCGCGTGAAAATGGCTACACCTTC. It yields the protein CASSEARENGYTF.

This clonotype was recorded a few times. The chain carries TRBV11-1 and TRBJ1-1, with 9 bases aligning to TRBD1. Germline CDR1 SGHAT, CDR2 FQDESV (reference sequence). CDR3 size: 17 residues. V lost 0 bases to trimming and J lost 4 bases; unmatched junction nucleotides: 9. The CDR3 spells CASSLARMDRGFTEAFF. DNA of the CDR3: TGTGCCAGCAGCTTAGCAAGGATGGACAGGGGATTCACTGAAGCTTTCTTT.

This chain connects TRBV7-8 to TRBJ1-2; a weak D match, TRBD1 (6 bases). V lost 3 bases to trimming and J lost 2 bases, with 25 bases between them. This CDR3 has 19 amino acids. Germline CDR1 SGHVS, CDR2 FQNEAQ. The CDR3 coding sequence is TGTGCCAGCAGCTTTGTCCACACAAAAGGGGGGCAGGGGAACTATGGCTACACCTTC. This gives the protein CASSFVHTKGGQGNYGYTF.

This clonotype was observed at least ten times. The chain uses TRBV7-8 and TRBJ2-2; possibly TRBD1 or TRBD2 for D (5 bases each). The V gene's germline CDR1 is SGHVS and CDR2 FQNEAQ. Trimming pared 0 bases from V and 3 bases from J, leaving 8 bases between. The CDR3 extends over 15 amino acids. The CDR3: CASSLAGVDTGELFF. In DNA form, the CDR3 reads TGTGCCAGCAGCTTAGCGGGGGTAGACACCGGGGAGCTGTTTTTT.

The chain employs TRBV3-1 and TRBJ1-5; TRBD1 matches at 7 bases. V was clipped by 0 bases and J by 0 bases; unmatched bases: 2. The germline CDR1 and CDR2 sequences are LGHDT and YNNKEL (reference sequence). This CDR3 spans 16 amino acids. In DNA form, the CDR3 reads TGTGCCAGCAGCCAAGACCACAGGGGTAGCAATCAGCCCCAGCATTTT. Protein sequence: CASSQDHRGSNQPQHF.

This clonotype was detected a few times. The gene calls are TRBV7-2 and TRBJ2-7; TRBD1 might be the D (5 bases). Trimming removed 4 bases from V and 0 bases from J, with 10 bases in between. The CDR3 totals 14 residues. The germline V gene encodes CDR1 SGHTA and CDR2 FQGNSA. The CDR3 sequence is CASSSRQSSYEQYF. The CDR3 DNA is TGTGCCAGCAGCTCTCGACAGTCCTCCTACGAGCAGTACTTC.

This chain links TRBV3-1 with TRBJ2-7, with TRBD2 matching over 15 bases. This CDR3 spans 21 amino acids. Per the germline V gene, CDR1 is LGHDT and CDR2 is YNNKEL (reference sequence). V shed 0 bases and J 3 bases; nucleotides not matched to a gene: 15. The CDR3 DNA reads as TGTGCCAGCAGCCAAGATGAGGGGACTAGCGGGAGGTACCTGGCGGACTACGAGCAGTACGTC. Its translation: CASSQDEGTSGRYLADYEQYV.

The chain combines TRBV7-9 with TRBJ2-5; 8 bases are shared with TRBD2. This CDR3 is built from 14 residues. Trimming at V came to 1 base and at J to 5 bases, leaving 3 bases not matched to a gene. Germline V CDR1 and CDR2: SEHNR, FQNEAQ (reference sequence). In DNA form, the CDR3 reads TGTGCCAGCAGCTTAGGACTAGCGTTTGAGACCCAGTACTTC. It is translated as CASSLGLAFETQYF. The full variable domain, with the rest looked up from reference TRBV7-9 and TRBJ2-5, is DTGVSQNPRHKITKRGQNVTFRCDPISEHNRLYWYRQTLGQGPEFLTYFQNEAQLEKSRLLSDRFSAERPKGSFSTLEIQRTEQGDSAMYLCASSLGLAFETQYFGPGTRLLVL.

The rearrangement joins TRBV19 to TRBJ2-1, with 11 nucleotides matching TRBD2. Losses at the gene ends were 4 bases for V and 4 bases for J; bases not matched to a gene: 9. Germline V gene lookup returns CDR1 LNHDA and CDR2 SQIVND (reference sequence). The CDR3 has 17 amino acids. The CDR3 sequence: CASSTPNLAGGYNEQFF. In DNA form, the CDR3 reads TGTGCCAGTAGTACCCCCAACCTAGCGGGAGGATACAATGAGCAGTTCTTC.

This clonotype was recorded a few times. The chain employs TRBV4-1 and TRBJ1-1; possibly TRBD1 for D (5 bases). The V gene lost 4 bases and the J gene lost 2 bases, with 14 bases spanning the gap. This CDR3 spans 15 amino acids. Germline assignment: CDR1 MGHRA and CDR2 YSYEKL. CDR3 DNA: TGCGCCAGCAGCCGGAATGACAGACCAAACACTGAAGCTTTCTTT. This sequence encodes CASSRNDRPNTEAFF.

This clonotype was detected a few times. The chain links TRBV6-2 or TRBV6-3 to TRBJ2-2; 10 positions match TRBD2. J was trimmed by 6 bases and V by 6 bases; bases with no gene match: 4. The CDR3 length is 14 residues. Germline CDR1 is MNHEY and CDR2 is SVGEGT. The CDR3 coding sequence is TGTGCCAGCAGGCCTAGCGGGAGCCCCGGGGAGCTGTTTTTT. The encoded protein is CASRPSGSPGELFF.

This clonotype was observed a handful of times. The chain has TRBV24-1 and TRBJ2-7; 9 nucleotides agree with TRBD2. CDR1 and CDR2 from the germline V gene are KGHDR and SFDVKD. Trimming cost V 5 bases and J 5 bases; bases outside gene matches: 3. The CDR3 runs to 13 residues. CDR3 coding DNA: TGTGCCACCAGTGGGACTAGCGTCAACGAGCAGTACTTC. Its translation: CATSGTSVNEQYF.

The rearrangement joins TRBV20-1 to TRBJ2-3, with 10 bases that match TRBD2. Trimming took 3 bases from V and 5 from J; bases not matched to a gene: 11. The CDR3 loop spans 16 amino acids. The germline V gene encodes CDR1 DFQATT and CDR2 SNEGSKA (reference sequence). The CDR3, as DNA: TGCAGTGCTAGGGGTAGCGGGAGGCCCAGGGGAGATACGCAGTATTTT. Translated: CSARGSGRPRGDTQYF.

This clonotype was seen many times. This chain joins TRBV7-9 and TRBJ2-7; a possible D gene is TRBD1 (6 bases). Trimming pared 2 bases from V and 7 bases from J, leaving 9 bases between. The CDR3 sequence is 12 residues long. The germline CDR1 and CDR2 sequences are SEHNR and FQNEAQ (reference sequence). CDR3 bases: TGTGCCAGCAGCTTAAGGGACACAGAGCAGTACGTC. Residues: CASSLRDTEQYV.

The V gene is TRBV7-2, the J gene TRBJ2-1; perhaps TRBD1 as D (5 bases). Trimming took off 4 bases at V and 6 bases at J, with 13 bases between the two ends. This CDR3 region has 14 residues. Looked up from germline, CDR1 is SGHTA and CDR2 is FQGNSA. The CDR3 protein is CASSSSGRVNEQFF. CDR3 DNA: TGTGCCAGCAGCTCCTCCGGCAGGGTCAATGAGCAGTTCTTC.